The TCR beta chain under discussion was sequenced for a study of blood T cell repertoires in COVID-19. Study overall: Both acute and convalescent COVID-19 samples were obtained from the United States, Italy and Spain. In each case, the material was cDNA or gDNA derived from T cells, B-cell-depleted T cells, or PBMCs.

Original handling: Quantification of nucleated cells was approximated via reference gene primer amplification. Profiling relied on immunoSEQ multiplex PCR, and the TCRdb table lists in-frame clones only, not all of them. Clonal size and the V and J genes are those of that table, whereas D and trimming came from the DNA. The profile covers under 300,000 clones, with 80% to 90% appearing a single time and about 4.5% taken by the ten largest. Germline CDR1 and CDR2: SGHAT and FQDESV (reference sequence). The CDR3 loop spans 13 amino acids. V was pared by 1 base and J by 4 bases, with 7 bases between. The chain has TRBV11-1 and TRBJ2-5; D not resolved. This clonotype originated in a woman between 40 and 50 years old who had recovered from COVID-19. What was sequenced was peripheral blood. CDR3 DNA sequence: TGTGCCAGCAGCTTAGAGCGCTCAGAGACCCAGTACTTC. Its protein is CASSLERSETQYF.